These 3 T cell receptor beta chains share one sample of origin, sequenced in a study of Graves' ophthalmopathy and Graves' hyperthyroidism. Scientists amplified the TCR beta CDR3 regions from RNA transcripts. HTBI primers primed a first-round RT-PCR, and a second-round multiplex PCR followed. MiXCR was run by TCRdb on the multiplex PCR reads, yielding one entry per CDR3 protein. The sample has about 740,000 distinct CDR3 sequences, around 40% seen once. Sequencing was carried out using peripheral blood. The receptors here all came from an adult man with Graves' ophthalmopathy.

Note on this clonotype: Relative to the germline gene, one junction end is altered; a read error may explain this. The rearrangement uses TRBV19 and TRBJ1-1, with a possible D match to TRBD1 (5 bases). The CDR3 consists of 15 residues. CDR1 is LNHDA, CDR2 SQIVND, per germline (reference sequence). The CDR3 DNA reads as TGTGCCAGTAGTACCGGGACTAGCGGGAACAATGAAGCTTTCTTT. Amino acid sequence: CASSTGTSGNNEAFF. Variable domain in full (rest from reference TRBV19 and TRBJ1-1): DGGITQSPKYLFRKEGQNVTLSCEQNLNHDAMYWYRQDPGQGLRLIYYSQIVNDFQKGDIAEGYSVSREKKESFPLTVTSAQKNPTAFYLCASSTGTSGNNEAFFGQGTRLTVV.

This clonotype was counted many times. V and J are TRBV10-2 and TRBJ1-1, with D possibly matching TRBD1 (6 bases). Germline values: CDR1 WSHSY, CDR2 SAAADI. The CDR3 covers 12 residues. The V end lost 2 bases, the J end lost 6 bases, and 7 bases lay between the germline ends. The CDR3 bases are TGCGCCAGCAGTGAGAACAGGGCTGAAGCTTTCTTT. Its protein is CASSENRAEAFF.

V usage is TRBV6-5 and J usage is TRBJ1-4, with a tentative D call TRBD1 (6 bases). This CDR3 is 15 amino acids long. Germline V gives CDR1 MNHEY, CDR2 SVGAGI. Trimming pared 4 bases from V and 8 bases from J, leaving 17 bases between. CDR3 DNA: TGTGCCAGCAGTTCCTTGACGGGGGCTCGGGAAAAACTGTTTTTT. It encodes CASSSLTGAREKLFF.